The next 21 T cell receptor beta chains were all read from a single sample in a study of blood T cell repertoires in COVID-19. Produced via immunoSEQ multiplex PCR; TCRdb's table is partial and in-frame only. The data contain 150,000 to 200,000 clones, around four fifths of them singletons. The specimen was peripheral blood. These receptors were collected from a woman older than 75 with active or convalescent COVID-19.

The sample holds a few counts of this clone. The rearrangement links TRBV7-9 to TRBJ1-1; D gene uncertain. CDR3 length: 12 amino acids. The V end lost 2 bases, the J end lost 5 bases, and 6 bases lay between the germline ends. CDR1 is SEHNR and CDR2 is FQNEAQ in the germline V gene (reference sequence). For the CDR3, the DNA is TGTGCCAGCAGCTTAAGCGGGACTGAAGCTTTCTTT. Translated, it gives CASSLSGTEAFF.

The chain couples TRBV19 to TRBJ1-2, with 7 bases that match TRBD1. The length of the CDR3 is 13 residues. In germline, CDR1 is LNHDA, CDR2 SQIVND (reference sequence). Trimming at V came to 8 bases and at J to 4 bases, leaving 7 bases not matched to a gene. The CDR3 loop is CASSTGTVYGYTF. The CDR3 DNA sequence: TGTGCCAGTTCCACCGGGACAGTCTATGGCTACACCTTC. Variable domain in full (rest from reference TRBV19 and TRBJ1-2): DGGITQSPKYLFRKEGQNVTLSCEQNLNHDAMYWYRQDPGQGLRLIYYSQIVNDFQKGDIAEGYSVSREKKESFPLTVTSAQKNPTAFYLCASSTGTVYGYTFGSGTRLTVV.

CDR3 residues: CASSSDRNEQFF. CDR3 in DNA: TGTGCCAGCAGTTCCGACAGAAATGAGCAGTTCTTC. The gene calls are TRBV7-9 and TRBJ2-1; D may be TRBD1 (5 bases). Trimming stripped 6 bases from V and 7 bases from J, with 10 bases between. This CDR3 contains 12 residues. Germline values: CDR1 SEHNR, CDR2 FQNEAQ (reference sequence).

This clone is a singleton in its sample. The CDR3 DNA is TGTGCCAGTGCTCTTTCCGCGACAGGGCTCAGTCAGCCCCAGCATTTT. It is translated as CASALSATGLSQPQHF. The rearrangement joins TRBV19 to TRBJ1-5; 7 positions match TRBD1. The germline V gene encodes CDR1 LNHDA and CDR2 SQIVND (reference sequence). V lost 8 bases and J lost 6; bases outside the gene matches: 16. The CDR3 runs to 16 residues.

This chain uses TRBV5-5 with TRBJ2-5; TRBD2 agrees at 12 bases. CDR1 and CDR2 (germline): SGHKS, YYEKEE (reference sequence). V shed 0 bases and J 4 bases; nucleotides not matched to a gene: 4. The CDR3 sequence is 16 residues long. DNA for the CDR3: TGTGCCAGCAGCTTGGTTGTGACTAGCGGGGGAGAGACCCAGTACTTC. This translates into CASSLVVTSGGETQYF. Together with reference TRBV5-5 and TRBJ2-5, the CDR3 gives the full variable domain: DAGVTQSPTHLIKTRGQQVTLRCSPISGHKSVSWYQQVLGQGPQFIFQYYEKEERGRGNFPDRFSARQFPNYSSELNVNALLLGDSALYLCASSLVVTSGGETQYFGPGTRLLVL.

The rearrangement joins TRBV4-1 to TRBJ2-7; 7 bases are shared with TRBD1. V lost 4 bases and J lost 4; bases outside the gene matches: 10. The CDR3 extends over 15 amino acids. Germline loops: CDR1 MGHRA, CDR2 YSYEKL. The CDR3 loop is CASSRGTGQPYEQYF. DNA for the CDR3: TGCGCCAGCAGCCGGGGTACGGGACAGCCTTACGAGCAGTACTTC.

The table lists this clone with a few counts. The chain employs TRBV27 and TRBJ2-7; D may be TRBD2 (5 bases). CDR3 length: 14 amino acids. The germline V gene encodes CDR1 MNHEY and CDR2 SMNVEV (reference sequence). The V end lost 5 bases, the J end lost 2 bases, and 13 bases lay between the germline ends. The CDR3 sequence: CASSVSGRAYEQYF. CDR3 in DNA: TGTGCCAGCAGTGTCAGCGGTCGGGCCTACGAGCAGTACTTC.

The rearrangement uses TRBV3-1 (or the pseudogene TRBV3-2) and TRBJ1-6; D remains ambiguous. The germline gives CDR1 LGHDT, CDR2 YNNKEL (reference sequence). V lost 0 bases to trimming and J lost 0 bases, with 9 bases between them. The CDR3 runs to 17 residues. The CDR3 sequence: CASSQDPRGSYNSPLHF. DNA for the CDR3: TGTGCCAGCAGCCAAGATCCCCGGGGCTCCTATAATTCACCCCTCCACTTT.

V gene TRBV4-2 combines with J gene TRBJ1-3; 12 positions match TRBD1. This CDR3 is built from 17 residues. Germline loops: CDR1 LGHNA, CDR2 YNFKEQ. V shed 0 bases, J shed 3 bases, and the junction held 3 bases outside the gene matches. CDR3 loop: CASSQEGDRGHGNTIYF. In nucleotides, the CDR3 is TGTGCCAGCAGCCAAGAAGGGGACAGGGGGCATGGAAACACCATATATTTT.

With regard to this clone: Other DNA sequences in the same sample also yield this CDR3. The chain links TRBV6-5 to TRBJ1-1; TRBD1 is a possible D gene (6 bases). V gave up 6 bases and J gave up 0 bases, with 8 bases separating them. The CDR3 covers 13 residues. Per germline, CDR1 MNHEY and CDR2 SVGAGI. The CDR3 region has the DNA TGTGCCAGCAGCAGGACAGTGAACACTGAAGCTTTCTTT. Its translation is CASSRTVNTEAFF.

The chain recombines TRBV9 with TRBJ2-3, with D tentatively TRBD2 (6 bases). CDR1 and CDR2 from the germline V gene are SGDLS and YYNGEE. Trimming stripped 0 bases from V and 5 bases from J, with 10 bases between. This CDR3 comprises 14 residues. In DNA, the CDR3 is TGTGCCAGCAGCGTAGGGGGGGTGCAAGATACGCAGTATTTT. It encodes CASSVGGVQDTQYF.

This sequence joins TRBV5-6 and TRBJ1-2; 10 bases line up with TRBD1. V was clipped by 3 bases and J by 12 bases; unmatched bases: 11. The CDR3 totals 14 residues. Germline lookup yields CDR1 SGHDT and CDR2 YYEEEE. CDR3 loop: CASSSRPGQGLHTF. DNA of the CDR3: TGTGCCAGCAGCTCCCGCCCGGGACAGGGGCTCCACACCTTC.

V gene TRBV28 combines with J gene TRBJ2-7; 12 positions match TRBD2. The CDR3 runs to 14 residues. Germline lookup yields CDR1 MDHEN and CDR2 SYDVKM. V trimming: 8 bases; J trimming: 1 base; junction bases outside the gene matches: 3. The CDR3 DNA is TGTGCCAGCCGCGGACTAGCGGGGTCCTACGAGCAGTACTTC. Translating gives CASRGLAGSYEQYF.

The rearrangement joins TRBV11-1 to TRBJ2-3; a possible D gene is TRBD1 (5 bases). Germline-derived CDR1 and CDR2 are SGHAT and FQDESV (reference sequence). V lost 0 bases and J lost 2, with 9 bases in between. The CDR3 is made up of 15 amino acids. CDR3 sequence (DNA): TGTGCCAGCAGCTTAGCACCAGGGATCACAGATACGCAGTATTTT. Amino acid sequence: CASSLAPGITDTQYF.

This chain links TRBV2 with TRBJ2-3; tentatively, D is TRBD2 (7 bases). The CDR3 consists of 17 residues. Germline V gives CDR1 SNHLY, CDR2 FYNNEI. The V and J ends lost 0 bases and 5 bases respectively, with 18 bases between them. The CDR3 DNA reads TGTGCCAGCAGTGAAGCTTTTGGGGGGGGGCTGGGAGATACGCAGTATTTT. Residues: CASSEAFGGGLGDTQYF.

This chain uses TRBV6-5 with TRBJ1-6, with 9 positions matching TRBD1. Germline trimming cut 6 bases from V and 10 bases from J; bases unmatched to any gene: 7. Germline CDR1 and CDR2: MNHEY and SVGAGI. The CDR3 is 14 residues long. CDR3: CASRTQTGGSPLHF. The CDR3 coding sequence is TGTGCCAGCAGGACTCAGACAGGGGGATCACCCCTCCACTTT.

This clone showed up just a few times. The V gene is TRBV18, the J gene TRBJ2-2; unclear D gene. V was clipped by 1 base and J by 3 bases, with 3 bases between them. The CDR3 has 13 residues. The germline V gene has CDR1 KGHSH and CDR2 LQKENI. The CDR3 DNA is TGTGCCAGCTCACCACTAGACACCGGGGAGCTGTTTTTT. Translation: CASSPLDTGELFF.

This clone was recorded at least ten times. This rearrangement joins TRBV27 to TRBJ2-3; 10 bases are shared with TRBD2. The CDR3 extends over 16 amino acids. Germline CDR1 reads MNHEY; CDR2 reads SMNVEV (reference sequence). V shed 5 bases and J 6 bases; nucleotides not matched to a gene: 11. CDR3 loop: CASSPSTSGLVDTQYF. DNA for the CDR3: TGTGCCAGCAGTCCCTCGACTAGCGGGTTGGTGGATACGCAGTATTTT.

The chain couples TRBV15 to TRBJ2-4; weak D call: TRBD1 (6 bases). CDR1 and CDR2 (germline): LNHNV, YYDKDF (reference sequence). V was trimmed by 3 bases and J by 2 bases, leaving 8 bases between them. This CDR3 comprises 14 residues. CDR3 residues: CATSSDRPKNIQYF. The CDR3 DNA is TGTGCCACCAGCAGCGACAGGCCCAAAAACATTCAGTACTTC.

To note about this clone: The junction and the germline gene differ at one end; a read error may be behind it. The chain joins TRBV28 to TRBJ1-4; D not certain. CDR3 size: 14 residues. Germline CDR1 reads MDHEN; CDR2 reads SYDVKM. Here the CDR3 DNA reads TGTGCCAGCCGTCGGCGGATTACTATTGAAAAACTGTTTTTT. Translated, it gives CASRRRITIEKLFF.

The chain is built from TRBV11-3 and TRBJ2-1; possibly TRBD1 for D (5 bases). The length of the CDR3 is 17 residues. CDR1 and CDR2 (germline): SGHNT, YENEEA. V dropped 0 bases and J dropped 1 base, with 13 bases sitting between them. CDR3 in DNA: TGTGCCAGCAGCTTAGATGGAACAGGTGGGTCCTACAATGAGCAGTTCTTC. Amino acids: CASSLDGTGGSYNEQFF.